Below, one T cell receptor (beta chain) is given with its context. The sample comes from a study of OX40 agonist ivuxolimab in advanced cancers. Overall study: An agonistic anti-OX40 (CD134) antibody, ivuxolimab, was used to treat the patients.

Clones were sequenced by immunoSEQ multiplex PCR, and TCRdb holds only the in-frame ones, with some missing. This sample yields 80,000 to 100,000 clones, of which around nine tenths are seen a single time; about 0.3% belongs to the top ten. Losses at the gene ends were 4 bases for V and 3 bases for J; bases not matched to a gene: 5. This CDR3 is built from 15 residues. Germline lookup yields CDR1 SNHLY and CDR2 FYNNEI. Baseline, cycle 4 day 1, and cycle 7 day 1 were the blood sampling points. This chain links TRBV2 with TRBJ1-5, with 8 bases aligning to TRBD1. Sequenced material: CD4+ or CD8+ T cells sorted from blood, taken in a trial of the OX40 agonist ivuxolimab. This TCR was recovered from an adult with an advanced solid tumor such as melanoma, head and neck, liver or kidney cancer. The CDR3 nucleotides are TGTGCCAGCAGTGGGCAGGGGGCTTTCAATCAGCCCCAGCATTTT. Translation: CASSGQGAFNQPQHF.